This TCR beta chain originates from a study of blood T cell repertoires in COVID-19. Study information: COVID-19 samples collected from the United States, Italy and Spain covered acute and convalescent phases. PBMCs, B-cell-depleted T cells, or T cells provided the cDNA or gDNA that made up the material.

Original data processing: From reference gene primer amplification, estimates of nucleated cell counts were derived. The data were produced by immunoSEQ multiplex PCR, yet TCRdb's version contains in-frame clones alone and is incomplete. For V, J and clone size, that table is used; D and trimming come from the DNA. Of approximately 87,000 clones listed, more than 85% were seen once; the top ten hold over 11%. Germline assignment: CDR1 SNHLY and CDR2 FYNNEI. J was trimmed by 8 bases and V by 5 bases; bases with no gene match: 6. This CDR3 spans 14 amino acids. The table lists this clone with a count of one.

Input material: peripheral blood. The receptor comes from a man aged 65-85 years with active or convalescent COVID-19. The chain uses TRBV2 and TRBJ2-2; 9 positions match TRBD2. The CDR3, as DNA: TGTGCCAGCAGTCGGACTAGCGAAACTGGGGAGCTGTTTTTT. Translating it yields CASSRTSETGELFF.